By its share, the clone carrying this TCR beta chain is large. This CDR3 comprises 13 residues. V was cut by 0 bases and J by 5 bases, with 7 bases left in between. Amplification of TRBV12-4/TRBJ1-2 clonotypes used adaptor-ligated barcode primers. TCRdb recomputed calls from the multiplex PCR reads with MiXCR, one row per CDR3 protein. The sample contains several hundred distinct CDR3 sequences, around 0.79% of which appear only once. This receptor was identified in a female donor with breast cancer. The chain carries TRBV12-3 or TRBV12-4 and TRBJ1-2; D is undetermined. Sequenced input: naive CD4+ T cells sorted from blood. The subset denotes: naive CD4+ T cells, CD4+CD45RA+CD25-. The CDR3 loop reads CASSLAAVYGYTF. CDR3 DNA sequence: TGTGCCAGCAGTTTAGCGGCGGTTTATGGCTACACCTTC.